These 18 T cell receptor beta chains were all obtained from the same sample, sequenced in a study of beta chain features in type 1 diabetes. Sequencing targeted expressed TCRB transcripts, as all isolated RNA had been reverse transcribed. Measured with immunoSEQ multiplex PCR; TCRdb has only the in-frame clones, and not every one. The profile shows a few hundred thousand clones, 16% of them singletons. Regarding the study as a whole: Significant though moderate, a shortening of TCRB CDR3s appeared in all four CD4+ subsets of Type 1 diabetes patients.

Their recognized antigens are unknown. Sequenced: naive CD4+ T cells from blood. The receptors originated from a man under 40 with type 1 diabetes.

There are a few counts of this clone. V and J are TRBV10-3 and TRBJ2-5, with D unclear. V lost 4 bases to trimming and J lost 5 bases, with 5 bases between them. The CDR3 consists of 11 residues. Germline CDR1 ENHRY, CDR2 SYGVKD. The CDR3 loop is CAISAKETQYF. CDR3 nucleotides: TGTGCCATCAGTGCGAAGGAGACCCAGTACTTC.

The table lists this clone with a few counts. The CDR3 reads CASSLNVGDGGEAFF. In DNA form, the CDR3 reads TGTGCCAGCAGCTTAAATGTCGGCGACGGAGGTGAAGCTTTCTTT. V gene TRBV7-9 combines with J gene TRBJ1-1; no definite D call. There are 15 residues in the CDR3. Germline V gene lookup returns CDR1 SEHNR and CDR2 FQNEAQ (reference sequence). V gave up 2 bases and J gave up 7 bases, with 17 bases separating them.

This clone has a handful of counts. V is TRBV29-1 and J is TRBJ2-7; a weak D match, TRBD1 (6 bases). Per the germline V gene, CDR1 is SQVTM and CDR2 is ANQGSEA. The CDR3 spans 14 residues. V lost 4 bases to trimming and J lost 0 bases, with 13 bases between them. The CDR3 region is CSVARTAYSYEQYF. CDR3 DNA: TGCAGCGTTGCCCGGACAGCCTACTCCTACGAGCAGTACTTC.

A remark on this clone: Other DNA sequences in this sample translate to the same CDR3. V is TRBV29-1 and J is TRBJ2-7, with 12 bases lining up with TRBD2. Per the germline V gene, CDR1 is SQVTM and CDR2 is ANQGSEA. V shed 8 bases, J shed 1 base, and the junction held 6 bases outside the gene matches. CDR3 length: 14 residues. CDR3 sequence: CSTSGTSGSYEQYF. CDR3 coding DNA: TGCAGCACATCAGGGACTAGCGGGTCCTACGAGCAGTACTTC.

Concerning this clone itself: An end of the junction differs from the germline gene, which may be a read error. This chain uses TRBV11-1 with TRBJ2-1; 8 nucleotides match TRBD2. The V gene's germline CDR1 is SGHAT and CDR2 FQDESV (reference sequence). The CDR3 runs 15 residues. As DNA, the CDR3 is TGTGCCAGCAGCTTAGGGACTAGCTCCCACAATGAGCAGTTCTTC. This translates into CASSLGTSSHNEQFF.

Notes on this clone: An end of the junction does not agree with germline; a read error may underlie this. The V gene is TRBV5-4, the J gene TRBJ2-3, with 11 positions matching TRBD2. Germline V lookup: CDR1 SGHNT, CDR2 YYREEE (reference sequence). The CDR3 has 17 amino acids. The CDR3 DNA sequence: TGCGCCAGCAGCCAAGACTTAGTAGCGGGAGGGCCGAATACGCAGTATTTT. As protein: CASSQDLVAGGPNTQYF.

This chain joins TRBV4-3 and TRBJ2-3, with D perhaps matching TRBD1 (5 bases). CDR3 length equals 13 residues. Between the trimmed V and J ends, which lost 4 bases and 3 bases, there was a span of 8 bases. Germline CDR1 LGHNA, CDR2 YSLEER. CDR3 DNA sequence: TGCGCCAGCAGCCCCAGGGAAACAGATACGCAGTATTTT. As protein: CASSPRETDTQYF.

CDR3 sequence reads: CASSPQALAGYNEQFF. DNA of the CDR3: TGTGCCAGCAGCCCCCAGGCCCTAGCGGGTTACAATGAGCAGTTCTTC. The V gene is TRBV9, the J gene TRBJ2-1; 8 nucleotides align to TRBD2. In germline, CDR1 is SGDLS, CDR2 YYNGEE. The trim removed 4 bases at V and 4 bases at J, leaving 10 bases unmatched. There are 16 residues in the CDR3.

The genes are TRBV6-1 and TRBJ2-3; the D is unclear. The CDR3 is 12 amino acids. Germline V gene lookup returns CDR1 MNHNS and CDR2 SASEGT. V lost 2 bases and J 5 bases, leaving 5 bases between the germline ends. CDR3 in DNA: TGTGCCAGCAGTGAACAGAAAGATACGCAGTATTTT. Translating it yields CASSEQKDTQYF.

This clone was detected a few times. The chain is built from TRBV30 and TRBJ2-3; D remains ambiguous. V was shortened by 4 bases and J by 2 bases, with 16 bases between the two germline ends. The germline gives CDR1 GTSNPN, CDR2 SVGIG (reference sequence). The CDR3 is made up of 15 amino acids. The CDR3 reads CAWTPLGLITDTQYF. In DNA form, the CDR3 reads TGTGCCTGGACCCCGCTGGGTCTCATCACAGATACGCAGTATTTT.

V usage is TRBV11-1 and J usage is TRBJ2-4; 8 positions match TRBD2. The CDR3 length is 17 residues. Germline loops: CDR1 SGHAT, CDR2 FQDESV (reference sequence). J gave up 8 bases and V 2 bases, and 14 bases lay outside the gene matches. The CDR3 DNA is TGTGCCAGCAGCTTAAGACTAGCGAGTACGAGCGTAGACATTCAGTACTTC. Protein product: CASSLRLASTSVDIQYF.

This chain connects TRBV29-1 to TRBJ1-3; D gene uncertain. This CDR3 region has 13 residues. V dropped 6 bases and J dropped 0 bases, with 9 bases sitting between them. Germline CDR1 SQVTM, CDR2 ANQGSEA. The CDR3 DNA sequence: TGCAGCGTCGGAGAGAGCTCTGGAAACACCATATATTTT. The encoded protein is CSVGESSGNTIYF. Looking up the rest from reference TRBV29-1 and TRBJ1-3 gives the full variable domain: SAVISQKPSRDICQRGTSLTIQCQVDSQVTMMFWYRQQPGQSLTLIATANQGSEATYESGFVIDKFPISRPNLTFSTLTVSNMSPEDSSIYLCSVGESSGNTIYFGEGSWLTVV.

The sample holds a few counts of this clone. The chain links TRBV29-1 to TRBJ2-1; TRBD1 agrees at 12 bases. CDR1 is SQVTM, CDR2 ANQGSEA, per germline. This CDR3 is built from 13 residues. V trimming: 6 bases; J trimming: 6 bases; junction bases outside the gene matches: 3. CDR3 sequence (DNA): TGCAGCGTCAGGGACAGGGGGCGCAATGAGCAGTTCTTC. This gives the protein CSVRDRGRNEQFF.

This clone was observed a handful of times. This rearrangement joins TRBV30 to TRBJ1-2; 7 nucleotides match TRBD1. After removal of 0 bases from V and 7 bases from J, the junction contained 2 bases not matched to a gene. Germline V gene data show CDR1 as GTSNPN and CDR2 as SVGIG (reference sequence). This CDR3 is built from 12 residues. The CDR3 loop reads CAWSVQGGGYTF. DNA for the CDR3: TGTGCCTGGAGTGTGCAGGGGGGTGGCTACACCTTC.

The chain employs TRBV7-2 and TRBJ2-2; D is possibly TRBD1 (6 bases). This CDR3 region has 12 residues. Trimming left V 2 bases short and J 13 bases short, with 11 bases between. The germline CDR1 and CDR2 sequences are SGHTA and FQGNSA. CDR3 sequence: CASSLLARGLFF. The CDR3, as DNA: TGTGCCAGCAGCTTATTAGCCAGGGGGCTGTTTTTT.

There are a few counts of this clone. V and J are TRBV7-2 and TRBJ2-3; 10 bases line up with TRBD1. With V trimmed by 5 bases and J by 4 bases, 6 bases remained unmatched. Per the germline V gene, CDR1 is SGHTA and CDR2 is FQGNSA. The CDR3 spans 15 residues. This CDR3 reads CASSAGQGRADTQYF. The CDR3 coding sequence is TGTGCCAGCAGCGCGGGACAGGGGCGAGCAGATACGCAGTATTTT.

The chain combines TRBV9 with TRBJ2-3, with TRBD2 matching over 11 bases. V lost 2 bases to trimming and J lost 3 bases; unmatched junction nucleotides: 5. Looked up from germline, CDR1 is SGDLS and CDR2 is YYNGEE. The CDR3 sequence is 16 residues long. The DNA for the CDR3 is TGTGCCAGCAGCGTCGAAGGACTAGCGGGTACAGATACGCAGTATTTT. Translating gives CASSVEGLAGTDTQYF.

The chain recombines TRBV9 with TRBJ1-3; weak D call: TRBD1 (5 bases). Germline V gene sequence: CDR1 SGDLS, CDR2 YYNGEE. Between the trimmed V and J ends, which lost 0 bases and 0 bases, there was a span of 7 bases. The CDR3 sequence is 15 residues long. The CDR3 DNA follows: TGTGCCAGCAGCGTAGAAACAGGCTCTGGAAACACCATATATTTT. Its translation is CASSVETGSGNTIYF.